This record covers a single T cell receptor (beta chain). The data stem from a study of blood T cell repertoires in COVID-19. The overall study: Acute and convalescent COVID-19 specimens originated in the United States, Italy and Spain. The analysed material was cDNA or gDNA that came from T cells, B-cell-depleted T cells, or PBMCs.

Original analysis: Estimated nucleated cell counts came from reference gene primer amplification. Sequencing used immunoSEQ multiplex PCR; TCRdb keeps in-frame clones, though not all of them. V and J calls and clone size are those listed in that table; D and trimming were worked out from the DNA. The table shows about 230,000 clones, with about 83% occurring only once. Germline V lookup: CDR1 SGHRS, CDR2 YFSETQ. V lost 4 bases and J lost 3, with 5 bases in between. The CDR3 consists of 12 residues. Sequenced input: peripheral blood. This clonotype was sampled from a woman aged 45 to 65 with acute or convalescent COVID-19. J is TRBJ2-1 and V is TRBV5-1; no clear D gene. CDR3 nucleotide sequence: TGCGCCAGCAGCCACAACTACAATGAGCAGTTCTTC. The encoded protein is CASSHNYNEQFF.